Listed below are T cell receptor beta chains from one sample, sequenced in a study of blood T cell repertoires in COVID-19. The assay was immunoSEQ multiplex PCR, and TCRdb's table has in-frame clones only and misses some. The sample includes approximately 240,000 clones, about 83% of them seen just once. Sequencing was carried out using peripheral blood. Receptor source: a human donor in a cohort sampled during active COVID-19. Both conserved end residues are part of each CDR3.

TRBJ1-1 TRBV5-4 CASRTTQGSSSEAFF
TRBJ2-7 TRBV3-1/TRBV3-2 CASSPGQGPYEQYF
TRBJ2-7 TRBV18 CASSPRQGPYEQYF
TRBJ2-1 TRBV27 CASSSSIPLRQFF
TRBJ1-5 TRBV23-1 CASRVGRVVF
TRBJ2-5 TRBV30 CAWSVQGFRETQYF
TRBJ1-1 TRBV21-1 CASSNSCTGGKPNTEAFF
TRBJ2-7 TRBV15 CATSRDRTGSIYEQYF
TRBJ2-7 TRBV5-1 CASSPAQGTYEQYF
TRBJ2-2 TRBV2 CASSEGGVGGGELFF
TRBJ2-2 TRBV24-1 CATSDLRARGTGVAGELFF
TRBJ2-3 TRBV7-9 CASGESSGSLADTQYF
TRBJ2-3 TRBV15 CATSRVRSGSEDTQYF
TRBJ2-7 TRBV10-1 CASSGSGYEQYF
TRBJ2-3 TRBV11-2 CASSLSAAVIGTQYF
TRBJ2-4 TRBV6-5 CASSLFPGDIQYF
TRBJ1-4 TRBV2 CASSDRGEKLFF
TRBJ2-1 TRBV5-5 CASSWTGDEQFF
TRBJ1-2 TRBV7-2 CASSQGTGDGYTF
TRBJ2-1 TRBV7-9 CASSPRLGLAQSYNEQFF
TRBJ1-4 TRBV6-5 CASSLQGLGEKLFF
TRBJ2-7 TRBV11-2 CASSRMGGQGHEQYF